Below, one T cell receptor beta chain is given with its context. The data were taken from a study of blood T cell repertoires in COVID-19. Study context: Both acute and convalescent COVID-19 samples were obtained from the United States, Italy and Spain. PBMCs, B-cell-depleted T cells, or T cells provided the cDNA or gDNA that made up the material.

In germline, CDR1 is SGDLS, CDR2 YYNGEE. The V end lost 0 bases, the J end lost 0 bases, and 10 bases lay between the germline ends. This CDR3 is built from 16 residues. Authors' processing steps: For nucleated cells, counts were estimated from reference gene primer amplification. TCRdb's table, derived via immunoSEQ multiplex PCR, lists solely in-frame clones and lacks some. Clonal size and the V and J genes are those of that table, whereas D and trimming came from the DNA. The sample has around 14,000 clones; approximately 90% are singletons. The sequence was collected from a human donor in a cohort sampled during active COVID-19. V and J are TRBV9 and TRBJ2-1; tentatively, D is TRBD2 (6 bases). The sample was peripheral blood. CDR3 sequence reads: CASSVGGRSSYNEQFF. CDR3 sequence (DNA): TGTGCCAGCAGCGTAGGGGGGAGGAGCTCCTACAATGAGCAGTTCTTC.